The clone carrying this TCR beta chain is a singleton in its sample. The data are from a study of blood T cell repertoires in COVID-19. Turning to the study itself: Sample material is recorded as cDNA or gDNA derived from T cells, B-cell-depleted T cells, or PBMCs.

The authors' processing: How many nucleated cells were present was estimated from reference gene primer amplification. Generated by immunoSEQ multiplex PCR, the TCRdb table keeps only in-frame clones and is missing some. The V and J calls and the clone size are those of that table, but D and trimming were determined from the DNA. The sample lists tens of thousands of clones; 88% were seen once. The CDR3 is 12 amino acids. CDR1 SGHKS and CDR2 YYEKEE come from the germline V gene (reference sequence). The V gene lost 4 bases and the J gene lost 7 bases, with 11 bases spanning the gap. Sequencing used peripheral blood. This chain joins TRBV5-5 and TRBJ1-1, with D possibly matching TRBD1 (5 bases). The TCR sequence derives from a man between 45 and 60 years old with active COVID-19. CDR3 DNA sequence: TGTGCCAGCAGCACGTGGGGCCGTGAAGCTTTCTTT. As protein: CASSTWGREAFF.